A selection of T cell receptor beta chains follows, all from one sample in a study of long-term antiretroviral therapy in people with HIV. Data came from immunoSEQ multiplex PCR; TCRdb stores just in-frame clones and leaves some out. This repertoire shows roughly 20,000 clones, approximately 86% found once; its top ten account for approximately 10%. This sample comprised unsorted PBMCs, obtained 0.5 years after starting antiretroviral therapy. These receptor sequences come from a man aged 40-49 years with HIV. The CDR3 runs from the conserved cysteine through the conserved F or W. The order of the fields is clone size, D gene, V gene, CDR3 protein. D genes are given only for firm matches. Size values are once, few and many counts, or a class for expanded clones, and some rows have none.

>NA|TRBD1|TRBV4-1
CASSQGDRGLYGYTF
>NA|TRBD1|TRBV28
CASREPGQKFYEQYF
>NA|TRBD2|TRBV27
CASSPRTSGSEQYF
>NA|NA|TRBV4-3
CASSQETGTYNEQFF
>NA|TRBD2|TRBV7-9
CASSYSGLVTDTQYF
>NA|NA|TRBV6-1
CASSELGGNTEAFF
>medium-sized|NA|TRBV6-4
CASSPRGQDQPEGNQPQHF
>NA|TRBD2|TRBV7-8
CASSDPSASGSTSNTGELFF
>NA|NA|TRBV5-4
CASSLGLFTTDTQYF
>NA|NA|TRBV9
CASSVVGGAGETQYF
>NA|NA|TRBV6-1
CASSVRVQVDSPLHF
>few|NA|TRBV4-2
CASSQVPRGSGNSPLHF
>NA|TRBD1|TRBV5-1
CASSLDRGDRGLFF
>NA|NA|TRBV27
CASTPFAEIGQPVAGANVLTF
>NA|NA|TRBV19
CASSPQGHPYGYTF
>NA|TRBD2|TRBV15
CATSKNSGYQETQYF
>NA|TRBD2|TRBV5-5
CASSPGLAVHEQYF
>NA|NA|TRBV20-1
CSGRSDYEQYF
>NA|NA|TRBV18
CASSPLGTGDYNEQFF
>few|NA|TRBV10-1
CASSERGANTGELFF
>NA|NA|TRBV7-6
CASSSSYNSPLHF
>NA|TRBD1|TRBV2
CASRFDRGTDTQYF
>NA|NA|TRBV15
CATSRGPPGSNQPQHF
>NA|NA|TRBV14
CASSLRLPGTDTQYF
>once|NA|TRBV10-2
CASRGLTPWEAFF
>NA|NA|TRBV6-5
CASSYSQGPSYEQYF
>NA|NA|TRBV13
CASSLGVGRIYEQYF
>NA|NA|TRBV6-5
CASRFASGGRAFF
>few|NA|TRBV29-1
CSAQAYDEQYF
>NA|NA|TRBV2
CASSDRRYQFF
>NA|TRBD2|TRBV10-2
CASSDGASGAPYEQYF
>NA|TRBD2|TRBV29-1
CSVEPREGYNEQFF
>NA|TRBD2|TRBV30
CAWSAPPAGADGELFF
>NA|NA|TRBV19
CASSDRHAFGGNQPQHF
>NA|NA|TRBV2
CASSGVGLGRDGYTF
>NA|TRBD2|TRBV7-2
CASSQTGTSSYEQYF
>NA|NA|TRBV9
CASSVGDQTNVNEQFF
>NA|NA|TRBV5-4
CASSLRGALYEQYF
>NA|TRBD2|TRBV18
CASSPRLAGGEETQYF
>NA|TRBD2|TRBV7-3
CASSPRTSGRTDTQYF
>NA|TRBD1|TRBV11-2
CASSWTGNQPQHF
>NA|NA|TRBV4-1
CASSQEPGPNTEAFF
>NA|NA|TRBV6-6
CASSYIFQETQYF
>once|NA|TRBV7-8
CASSLALARTDTQYF
>NA|NA|TRBV11-2
CASSRGGSSSYEQYF
>NA|NA|TRBV2
CASSEVGGGNTDTQYF
>NA|TRBD1|TRBV5-1
CASSFTGDTEAFF
>NA|TRBD2|TRBV11-3
CASSLAGGEQYF
>NA|NA|TRBV28
CASSSLGTNYGYTF
>NA|NA|TRBV28
CASSLPGLAYF
>NA|NA|TRBV29-1
CSVGTGELFF
>NA|NA|TRBV5-1
CASSRTGTSLENEQFF
>NA|NA|TRBV7-2
CASSRGREETQYF
>NA|NA|TRBV18
CASKSLLQVLSGNTIYF
>large|NA|TRBV9
CASSVESPDTQYF
>NA|NA|TRBV25-1
CASRLMTGELFF
>NA|TRBD1|TRBV15
CATSREFGQGAPQPQHF
>NA|TRBD2|TRBV7-9
CASSRPAGGYSYNEQFF
>few|TRBD1|TRBV5-1
CASSLDTGATQHF
>NA|NA|TRBV18
CASSPRDKQGNEQYF